The entry below gives a single T cell receptor beta chain sequence along with its context. These data belong to a study of T-cell reconstitution after alpha-beta-depleted transplantation in children. Using unique molecular identifiers, the investigators prepared the TCRbeta library. Via MiXCR, TCRdb re-called the PCR reads, giving one row per CDR3 protein. The data hold fewer than 750,000 distinct CDR3 sequences, with about 23% observed a single time. The clonotype originates from a boy under two years old who had a stem cell transplant for acute myeloid leukemia, so the T cells may come from the graft donor. Sequencing was performed on PBMCs, mostly from graft donor cells, taken 360 days after TCRalphabeta/CD19-depleted stem cell transplant.

The CDR3 reads CSATRTGNNEQFF. The CDR3 nucleotides read TGCAGCGCCACGAGGACTGGAAACAATGAGCAGTTCTTC. The V call is TRBV29-1, the J call TRBJ2-1, with a tentative D call TRBD2 (5 bases). The CDR3 has 13 amino acids. Germline lookup yields CDR1 SQVTM and CDR2 ANQGSEA. The V end lost 7 bases, the J end lost 5 bases, and 15 bases lay between the germline ends.